A single sample is the source of the 14 T cell receptor beta chains below, sequenced in a study of glioma-infiltrating T cells. The iRepertoire nested amplicon-rescue multiplex PCR amplified TCR alpha and beta CDR3s from RNA. TCRdb passed the multiplex PCR reads through MiXCR, listing each CDR3 protein once. The sample has 15,000 to 20,000 distinct CDR3 sequences; more than 45% are singletons. The sequencing sample was made of glioma tissue, nonneoplastic brain tissue, or PBMCs (not recorded which). These receptors came from a human donor with low-grade glioma or glioblastoma, undergoing nonglioma brain surgery, or in good health (not recorded which).

The V and J genes are TRBV6-1 and TRBJ1-2, with TRBD1 as a possible D gene (6 bases). The CDR3 consists of 13 residues. CDR1 is MNHNS and CDR2 is SASEGT in the germline V gene. The V gene lost 4 bases and the J gene lost 4 bases, with 10 bases spanning the gap. The CDR3 reads CASSATGFYGYTF. CDR3 DNA: TGTGCCAGCAGTGCGACAGGTTTCTATGGCTACACCTTC.

The V and J genes are TRBV7-8 and TRBJ1-1; perhaps TRBD1 as D (5 bases). The germline gives CDR1 SGHVS, CDR2 FQNEAQ. This CDR3 is built from 14 residues. With 1 base removed from V and 0 bases from J, the gap between germline ends came to 6 bases. CDR3 region: CASSLVTVNTEAFF. The CDR3, as DNA: TGTGCCAGCAGCTTAGTGACAGTGAACACTGAAGCTTTCTTT.

This clonotype ranks as large. The V call is TRBV27, the J call TRBJ2-1; 14 bases align to TRBD2. Per germline, CDR1 MNHEY and CDR2 SMNVEV (reference sequence). CDR3 length: 18 amino acids. V lost 5 bases to trimming and J lost 1 base; unmatched junction nucleotides: 7. In nucleotides, the CDR3 is TGTGCCAGCAGTCCGGGACTAGCGGGAGAAGTTTCCTACAATGAGCAGTTCTTC. Its translation is CASSPGLAGEVSYNEQFF.

The chain joins TRBV12-3 or TRBV12-4 to TRBJ2-3; D may be TRBD1 or TRBD2 (6 bases each). This CDR3 has 15 residues. V lost 6 bases and J 0 bases, leaving 13 bases between the germline ends. The CDR3: CASSPGGVSTDTQYF. The CDR3 nucleotides are TGTGCCAGCAGCCCCGGGGGCGTCAGCACAGATACGCAGTATTTT.

This clonotype was seen ten or more times. This chain uses TRBV7-8 with TRBJ2-5; D perhaps matches TRBD1 (5 bases). This CDR3 spans 12 amino acids. The V gene's germline CDR1 is SGHVS and CDR2 FQNEAQ. Deletions cut 9 bases from V and 3 bases from J, with 11 bases between. The CDR3: CASEDIEETQYF. CDR3 coding DNA: TGTGCCAGTGAGGACATAGAAGAGACCCAGTACTTC. Together with reference TRBV7-8 and TRBJ2-5, the CDR3 gives the full variable domain: GAGVSQSPRYKVAKRGQDVALRCDPISGHVSLFWYQQALGQGPEFLTYFQNEAQLDKSGLPSDRFFAERPEGSVSTLKIQRTQQEDSAVYLCASEDIEETQYFGPGTRLLVL.

The chain is built from TRBV7-9 and TRBJ1-1; D is uncertain. V gave up 5 bases and J gave up 1 base, with 5 bases separating them. The CDR3 runs 12 residues. Germline V gene data show CDR1 as SEHNR and CDR2 as FQNEAQ (reference sequence). This CDR3 reads CASSRANTEAFF. CDR3 in DNA: TGTGCCAGCAGCCGGGCGAACACTGAAGCTTTCTTT.

By frequency in the sample, this clonotype is medium-sized. This chain links TRBV27 with TRBJ2-1; the match to TRBD2 covers 11 bases. This CDR3 spans 18 amino acids. Germline lookup yields CDR1 MNHEY and CDR2 SMNVEV (reference sequence). J lost 5 bases, V lost 3 bases, and 12 bases had no gene match. The CDR3, as DNA: TGTGCCAGCAGTTTTAGCGGGAGGGCCTTCTTACCCAACAATGAGCAGTTCTTC. Translated, it gives CASSFSGRAFLPNNEQFF.

The rearrangement links TRBV6-2 or TRBV6-3 to TRBJ1-5; a possible D gene is TRBD1 (5 bases). The germline V gene has CDR1 MNHEY and CDR2 SVGEGT. The CDR3 loop spans 13 amino acids. The V and J ends lost 6 bases and 6 bases respectively, with 12 bases between them. CDR3 sequence (DNA): TGTGCCAGCAGCCTCAGGGTCGGTCAGCCCCAGCATTTT. It codes for CASSLRVGQPQHF.

The V and J genes are TRBV6-2 or TRBV6-3 and TRBJ2-3, with TRBD2 matching 10 bases. V lost 2 bases, J lost 1 base, and 6 bases stayed unmatched. CDR3 length: 17 residues. The germline V gene encodes CDR1 MNHEY and CDR2 SVGEGT. The CDR3 is CASSYVLAGEGTDTQYF. DNA of the CDR3: TGTGCCAGCAGTTACGTCCTAGCGGGAGAAGGCACAGATACGCAGTATTTT.

The gene calls are TRBV20-1 and TRBJ2-3; D is perhaps TRBD1 or TRBD2 (5 bases each). The V end lost 5 bases, the J end lost 1 base, and 7 bases lay between the germline ends. Germline values: CDR1 DFQATT, CDR2 SNEGSKA (reference sequence). The CDR3 covers 12 residues. The CDR3 region has the DNA TGCAGTGCTCTGGGGGGCACAGATACGCAGTATTTT. Its translation: CSALGGTDTQYF.

The V gene is TRBV28, the J gene TRBJ2-3, with 7 positions matching TRBD1. Germline CDR1 is MDHEN and CDR2 is SYDVKM. There are 14 residues in the CDR3. The V and J ends lost 4 bases and 0 bases, in that order; junction bases with no gene match: 1. The CDR3 loop reads CASSSGQSTDTQYF. In DNA form, the CDR3 reads TGTGCCAGCAGTTCGGGACAGAGCACAGATACGCAGTATTTT.

The rearrangement uses TRBV3-1 and TRBJ1-1; no definite D call. V lost 0 bases and J lost 4, with 9 bases in between. The germline V gene has CDR1 LGHDT and CDR2 YNNKEL (reference sequence). This CDR3 is 14 amino acids long. In nucleotides, the CDR3 is TGTGCCAGCAGCCAAGATACCGGAGGCACTGAAGCTTTCTTT. Protein: CASSQDTGGTEAFF.

This clonotype has just one count. Compared with germline, one end of the junction differs, possibly owing to a read error. The V call is TRBV6-1, the J call TRBJ1-1, with 9 bases fitting TRBD1. The CDR3 spans 13 residues. The germline CDR1 and CDR2 sequences are MNHNS and SASEGT. CDR3 sequence (DNA): TGTACCAACGGAGGGACAGGGAACACTAAAGCTTTCTTT. It codes for CTNGGTGNTKAFF.

Concerning this clonotype itself: The junction and the germline gene differ at one end; a read error may be behind it. This rearrangement joins TRBV6-5 to TRBJ2-1; D is undetermined. The CDR3 extends over 14 amino acids. Germline V gives CDR1 MNHEY, CDR2 SVGAGI. CDR3: CASSQTGSHNEQFF. CDR3 coding DNA: TGCGCCAGCAGCCAAACGGGCTCCCACAATGAGCAGTTCTTC.